This T cell receptor (beta chain) was retrieved from a study of glioma-infiltrating T cells. Study observations and caveats: Tissue-blood divergence was below expectation in non-neoplastic patients, above in gliomas. Very few CDR3 sequences were shared between tissue and blood.

Amplification of TCR alpha and beta CDR3 regions from RNA used iRepertoire nested multiplex PCR. For one-step reverse transcription and amplification, about 85-400 ng of tissue mRNA or PBMC total RNA was used. MiXCR was run by TCRdb on the multiplex PCR reads, yielding one entry per CDR3 protein. The repertoire holds 9,500 to 15,000 distinct CDR3 sequences, with about 25% as singletons. This clonotype was found a few times. Antigen specificity is unknown. Germline CDR1 reads LNHDA; CDR2 reads SQIVND (reference sequence). CDR3 size: 15 residues. Trimming cost V 3 bases and J 5 bases; bases outside gene matches: 5.

The TCR comes from a human donor with low-grade glioma or glioblastoma, undergoing nonglioma brain surgery, or in good health (not recorded which). The gene calls are TRBV19 and TRBJ2-1; 9 bases line up with TRBD1. The material sequenced was glioma tissue, nonneoplastic brain tissue, or PBMCs (not recorded which). CDR3 coding DNA: TGTGCCAGTAGTATCGTCAGGACAGGGGACAATGAGCAGTTCTTC. It encodes CASSIVRTGDNEQFF.